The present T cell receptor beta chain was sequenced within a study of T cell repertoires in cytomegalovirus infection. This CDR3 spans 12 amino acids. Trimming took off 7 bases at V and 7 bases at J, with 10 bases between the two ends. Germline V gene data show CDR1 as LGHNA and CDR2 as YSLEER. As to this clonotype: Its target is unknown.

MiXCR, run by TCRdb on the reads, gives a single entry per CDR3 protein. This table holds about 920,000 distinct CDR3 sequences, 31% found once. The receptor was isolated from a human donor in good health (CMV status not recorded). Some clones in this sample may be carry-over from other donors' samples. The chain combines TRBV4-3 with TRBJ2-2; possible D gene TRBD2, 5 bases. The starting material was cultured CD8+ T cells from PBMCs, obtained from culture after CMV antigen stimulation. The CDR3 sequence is CASMGRNGELFF. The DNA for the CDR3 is TGCGCCAGCATGGGGAGAAACGGGGAGCTGTTTTTT.